This is a list of T cell receptor beta chains from one sample in a study of identifying expanded T cells in peripheral blood. Repertoires were generated with immunoSEQ multiplex PCR, while TCRdb's copy carries only in-frame clones and drops some. Of some 93,000 clones in the sample, around nine tenths are singletons; the top ten hold approximately 3.9%. Sequenced: blood. Receptor source: a person between 18 and 69 years old in good health. Each CDR3 is given with its conserved first and last residue. A D gene is named only where the DNA matches it firmly. A row's size may be missing; if present it is once, few, many or a size class.

V	D	size	J	CDR3	DNA
TRBV7-9	-	few	TRBJ1-2	CASSLATTNYGYTF	TGTGCCAGCAGCTTAGCGACAACTAACTATGGCTACACCTTC
TRBV7-2	-	-	TRBJ2-1	CASSPPSSNEQFF	TGTGCCAGCAGCCCCCCTTCGTCCAATGAGCAGTTCTTC
TRBV5-1	-	-	TRBJ2-5	CASSLGGQGTERETQYF	TGCGCCAGCAGCCTCGGTGGGCAGGGCACTGAACGAGAGACCCAGTACTTC
TRBV6-1	-	-	TRBJ1-1	CASRGSMNTEAFF	TGTGCCAGCAGGGGATCCATGAACACTGAAGCTTTCTTT
TRBV25-1	-	-	TRBJ1-2	CASSEEWGAGNYGYTF	TGTGCCAGCAGTGAAGAATGGGGTGCGGGTAACTATGGCTACACCTTC
TRBV30	-	-	TRBJ1-6	CAWSIGANSPLHF	TGTGCCTGGAGTATAGGCGCCAATTCACCCCTCCACTTT
TRBV7-2	-	-	TRBJ2-1	CASSFNHAGEQFF	TGTGCCAGCAGCTTTAACCATGCAGGAGAGCAGTTCTTC
TRBV14	-	-	TRBJ2-2	CASSQVYRTSKNTGELFF	TGTGCCAGCAGCCAGGTGTACAGAACCTCAAAGAACACCGGGGAGCTGTTTTTT
TRBV30	-	-	TRBJ2-7	CASEGRVSYEQYF	TGTGCCTCCGAGGGTCGGGTATCCTACGAGCAGTACTTC
TRBV9	TRBD1	-	TRBJ2-5	CASSVSGTGSGETQYF	TGTGCCAGCAGCGTATCCGGGACAGGGAGCGGGGAGACCCAGTACTTC
TRBV30	-	-	TRBJ2-5	CAWSVASGETQYF	TGTGCCTGGAGTGTCGCCTCCGGGGAGACCCAGTACTTC
TRBV7-6	TRBD1	-	TRBJ2-3	CASSHRQGRTDTQYF	TGTGCCAGCAGCCACCGACAGGGAAGGACAGATACGCAGTATTTT
TRBV7-9	-	-	TRBJ2-7	CASSTGVYEQYF	TGTGCCAGCAGCACAGGAGTCTACGAGCAGTACTTC
TRBV5-1	TRBD2	-	TRBJ2-1	CASSFLSRAGEHNEQFF	TGCGCCAGCAGCTTCCTTTCGCGAGCGGGAGAGCACAATGAGCAGTTCTTC
TRBV2	-	-	TRBJ2-5	CASRKTREPRETQYF	TGTGCCAGCAGAAAGACCCGTGAGCCCCGGGAGACCCAGTACTTC
TRBV5-6	-	few	TRBJ2-3	CASSSGGNTQYF	TGTGCCAGCAGCTCTGGCGGGAATACGCAGTATTTT
TRBV7-2	TRBD2	-	TRBJ2-3	CASSGWELAGGYSTDTQYF	TGTGCCAGCAGCGGGTGGGAACTAGCGGGAGGGTATTCTACAGATACGCAGTATTTT
TRBV4-1	-	-	TRBJ2-7	CASSQSQLTYEQYF	TGCGCCAGCAGCCAGTCACAGTTGACCTACGAGCAGTACTTC
TRBV9	-	-	TRBJ2-2	CASKQGTTGELFF	TGTGCCAGCAAGCAGGGTACTACCGGGGAGCTGTTTTTT
TRBV18	-	-	TRBJ2-2	CASSPGGLSDTGELFF	TGTGCCAGCTCTCCCGGAGGGCTCTCCGATACCGGGGAGCTGTTTTTT
TRBV2	-	-	TRBJ1-5	CASSVGILLGNQPQHF	TGTGCCAGCAGTGTCGGGATATTGTTGGGCAATCAGCCCCAGCATTTT
TRBV21-1	-	-	TRBJ2-1	CASSKIGASGENSYNEQFF	TGTGCCAGCAGCAAAATAGGGGCTAGCGGGGAAAACTCCTACAATGAGCAGTTCTTC
TRBV2	-	-	TRBJ1-2	CASSEEGPASPNYGYTF	TGTGCCAGCAGTGAAGAGGGGCCAGCTTCACCTAACTATGGCTACACCTTC
TRBV6-1	-	-	TRBJ1-5	CASSVVQGQASNQPQHF	TGTGCCAGCAGTGTAGTCCAAGGGCAAGCTAGCAATCAGCCCCAGCATTTT
TRBV19	TRBD1	-	TRBJ1-5	CATFPGQGVGQPQHF	TGTGCCACCTTTCCGGGACAGGGGGTTGGTCAGCCCCAGCATTTT
TRBV15	-	-	TRBJ2-5	CATSRGQRQETQYF	TGTGCCACCAGCAGAGGACAGAGACAAGAGACCCAGTACTTC
TRBV28	TRBD1	-	TRBJ1-5	CASSLAGTGGANQPQHF	TGTGCCAGCAGTTTAGCCGGGACAGGGGGGGCCAATCAGCCCCAGCATTTT
TRBV6-1	-	-	TRBJ2-1	CASSEGAVFGSYNEQFF	TGTGCCAGCAGTGAAGGTGCGGTATTCGGCTCCTACAATGAGCAGTTCTTC